This T cell receptor beta chain was recovered during a study of beta chain features in type 1 diabetes. Background on the study: All samples combined gave roughly 100,000,000 sorted cells for examination.

The study reverse transcribed the entire isolated RNA, so it sequenced expressed TCRB transcripts. Libraries were prepared by immunoSEQ multiplex PCR; TCRdb keeps only in-frame clonotypes and omits some of them. The sample yields around 500,000 clones, 30% seen once. The study's findings and limits: VDJ junctions from patients with type 1 diabetes contained fewer insertions and more deletions. In the patient group, naive, central memory and Treg TCRB repertoires seemed more alike than in the healthy donor group. A moderate, significant TCRB CDR3 shortening appeared in type 1 diabetes across four CD4+ subsets.

The CDR3 spans 14 residues. The V gene's germline CDR1 is SGDLS and CDR2 YYNGEE. Trimming took 5 bases from V and 7 from J; bases not matched to a gene: 7. About this clone itself: Its cognate antigen is unknown.

The chain links TRBV9 to TRBJ2-1, with TRBD1 identical over 9 bases. The specimen was naive CD4+ T cells from blood. The source is a man aged 18-30 years in good health. The CDR3: CASSHTGGGNEQFF. CDR3 nucleotide sequence: TGTGCCAGCAGTCATACAGGGGGCGGGAATGAGCAGTTCTTC.